These 7 T cell receptor beta chains share one sample of origin, sequenced in a study of CXCR3-negative and CXCR3-positive naive CD8 T cells (dated by TCRdb to 2018 to 2020). Instrument on record: NextSeq 550. The Human TCR Profiling Kit (MiLaboratory) was used to make UMI-labeled 5' RACE TRB cDNA libraries. After TCRdb reprocessed the reads, each CDR3 protein sequence was kept as one row, without DNA. The sample table includes fewer than 90,000 distinct CDR3 sequences. The top ten clones comprise roughly 1.5% of the sample. The sequencing input was naive CXCR3- CD8+ T cells from blood. The sample's cell subset or site label is to be understood as: CD45RO-CCR7+CD27+CD95- naive CD8+ T cells lacking CXCR3 (TNR3-). The receptor set was obtained from a human donor in good health. Some clones in this sample may be carry-over from other donors' samples.

The V call is TRBV7-9, the J call TRBJ2-5. The CDR3 length is 14 residues. Looked up from germline, CDR1 is SEHNR and CDR2 is FQNEAQ (reference sequence). Here the CDR3 reads CASSTMDEQETQYF.

The chain uses TRBV29-1 and TRBJ1-2; without DNA, the TCRdb call of TRBD1 cannot be checked. This CDR3 spans 14 amino acids. Germline loops: CDR1 SQVTM, CDR2 ANQGSEA. This chain's CDR3 is CSVERDGTNYGYTF.

The rearrangement joins TRBV29-1 to TRBJ2-2; there is no DNA to check the TCRdb D call of TRBD1. The germline gives CDR1 SQVTM, CDR2 ANQGSEA. The CDR3 covers 14 residues. CDR3 residues: CSGGDRENTGELFF.

The genes are TRBV21-1 and TRBJ1-1; the TRBD1 assignment by TCRdb is unverifiable without DNA. TRBV21-1 is listed as a pseudogene. The CDR3 extends over 15 amino acids. The CDR3 region is CASSTAGQGRTEAFF.

CDR3 amino acids: CASSQDFSGGQADTQYF. This chain uses TRBV4-3 with TRBJ2-3. The CDR3 extends over 17 amino acids. Germline assignment: CDR1 LGHNA and CDR2 YSLEER.

This chain joins TRBV29-1 and TRBJ2-7; absent DNA, TCRdb's TRBD1 call cannot be checked. The V gene's germline CDR1 is SQVTM and CDR2 ANQGSEA. The CDR3 length is 13 residues. The CDR3 region is CSVEFWDSYEQYF.

This rearrangement joins TRBV6-5 to TRBJ2-7; TCRdb's D call of TRBD1 is untestable without DNA. Germline assignment: CDR1 MNHEY and CDR2 SVGAGI. The CDR3 loop spans 14 amino acids. The CDR3 loop reads CASSSRDRAYEQYF.